Each of the 22 T cell receptor beta chains below was sequenced from the same sample in a study of regulatory T cells. General study points: In CD3G-deficient patients, conventional CD4+ T cells were enriched for hydrophobic CDR3 residues at positions 6 and 7.

These receptors are not linked to any known antigen. The PCR used 52 TRBV and 13 TRBJ primers. The protocol was immunoSEQ multiplex PCR, while the TCRdb copy is restricted to in-frame clones and leaves out a portion. The repertoire has approximately 40,000 clones, 75% to 90% of them found once; the top ten carry 2% to 3%. Specimen: conventional CD4+ T cells sorted from blood. These receptors came from a person aged 18-35 years with CD3G deficiency.

Within the sample, this clone is medium-sized. The chain links TRBV6-1 to TRBJ2-5, with 8 bases lining up with TRBD2. V lost 8 bases to trimming and J lost 5 bases; unmatched junction nucleotides: 13. This CDR3 has 15 residues. CDR1 is MNHNS and CDR2 is SASEGT in the germline V gene. DNA of the CDR3: TGTGCCAGCGCTATGGGCAGCGGGGGCCCGGAGACCCAGTACTTC. This sequence encodes CASAMGSGGPETQYF.

The chain combines TRBV28 with TRBJ2-5; TRBD1 matches at 8 bases. The tail of the sequence fits TRBJ2-7 better, so the J call may be wrong. CDR3 size: 14 residues. Germline CDR1 and CDR2: MDHEN and SYDVKM. For the CDR3, the DNA is TGTGCCAGCAGCACAGGGGGATGGGACTACGAGCAGTACTTC. It translates to CASSTGGWDYEQYF.

The rearrangement links TRBV18 to TRBJ2-7; perhaps D is TRBD1 or TRBD2 (6 bases each). The CDR3 is 15 amino acids. V shed 2 bases and J shed 2 bases, with 13 bases lying between them. Germline CDR1 reads KGHSH; CDR2 reads LQKENI. The CDR3 loop reads CASSPGRGGPYEQYF. The CDR3 DNA reads TGTGCCAGCTCACCAGGGCGTGGGGGGCCCTACGAGCAGTACTTC.

The chain has TRBV10-3 and TRBJ2-3; D may be TRBD1 (6 bases). V lost 10 bases, J lost 4 bases, and 18 bases lay in between. This CDR3 comprises 14 residues. Germline-derived CDR1 and CDR2 are ENHRY and SYGVKD. CDR3 sequence (DNA): TGTGCCACCCGAGGGGGTTCGGAGCCAGATACGCAGTATTTT. Translating gives CATRGGSEPDTQYF.

This clone was detected once. The chain joins TRBV7-9 to TRBJ2-1; a possible D gene is TRBD2 (5 bases). The ends were cut back, 1 base at V and 7 bases at J, with 8 bases in the middle. The CDR3 is made up of 13 amino acids. Germline values: CDR1 SEHNR, CDR2 FQNEAQ (reference sequence). In DNA form, the CDR3 reads TGTGCCAGCAGCTTAGATCGGGGAAATGAGCAGTTCTTC. Amino acid sequence: CASSLDRGNEQFF.

Comments on this clone: Relative to the germline gene, one junction end is altered; a read error may explain this. The V and J genes are TRBV7-2 and TRBJ2-7; 10 nucleotides line up with TRBD2. Germline V gene lookup returns CDR1 SGHTA and CDR2 FQGNSA. CDR3 size: 13 residues. CDR3 amino acids: CASSLAGVGEQYF. CDR3 sequence (DNA): TGTGCCAGCAGCCTAGCGGGAGTAGGCGAGCAGTACTTC.

This sequence joins TRBV5-1 and TRBJ2-3; 9 bases map to TRBD2. V lost 4 bases to trimming and J lost 6 bases; unmatched junction nucleotides: 6. This CDR3 has 14 amino acids. Germline CDR1 reads SGHRS; CDR2 reads YFSETQ. CDR3 DNA: TGCGCCAGCAGCACCGGGACTAGCCGCGATACGCAGTATTTT. Its protein is CASSTGTSRDTQYF.

Only one count was recorded for this clone. The J gene is TRBJ1-2, the V gene TRBV6-4; TRBD1 might be the D (6 bases). Germline CDR1 MRHNA, CDR2 SNTAGT. CDR3 length equals 15 residues. V was shortened by 7 bases and J by 6 bases, with 21 bases between the two germline ends. The CDR3 sequence: CASNPGKGGVDGYTF. The CDR3 DNA follows: TGTGCCAGCAACCCGGGGAAGGGGGGGGTGGATGGCTACACCTTC.

The CDR3 coding sequence is TGTGCCAGCAGTCCGACAGGGAATACGCAGTATTTT. Encoded protein: CASSPTGNTQYF. The chain recombines TRBV28 with TRBJ2-3; 7 bases map to TRBD1. V lost 5 bases to trimming and J lost 7 bases; unmatched junction nucleotides: 3. The CDR3 extends over 12 amino acids. Germline V gene lookup returns CDR1 MDHEN and CDR2 SYDVKM.

The chain recombines TRBV10-2 with TRBJ1-1, with D possibly matching TRBD1 (6 bases). V shed 6 bases and J shed 4 bases, with 15 bases lying between them. Germline values: CDR1 WSHSY, CDR2 SAAADI. The CDR3 sequence is 14 residues long. CDR3 DNA sequence: TGCGCCAGCAGCCTGACAGGCGAGGGCACTGAAGCTTTCTTT. Translation: CASSLTGEGTEAFF.

The chain couples TRBV18 to TRBJ2-7, with a tentative D call TRBD1 (6 bases). CDR3 size: 14 residues. CDR1 and CDR2 from the germline V gene are KGHSH and LQKENI. Trimming stripped 3 bases from V and 3 bases from J, with 12 bases between. The CDR3 nucleotides read TGTGCCAGCTCACCCACAGGGCTAAGCTACGAGCAGTACTTC. Residues: CASSPTGLSYEQYF.

This clone was seen a single time. The chain has TRBV5-1 and TRBJ2-3; unclear D gene. Germline CDR1 SGHRS, CDR2 YFSETQ. The V and J ends lost 0 bases and 6 bases respectively, with 11 bases between them. The CDR3 consists of 14 residues. CDR3 protein: CASSLDRSPDTQYF. In DNA form, the CDR3 reads TGCGCCAGCAGCTTGGACAGATCCCCCGATACGCAGTATTTT.

The chain joins TRBV28 to TRBJ2-3; D is uncertain. Germline V lookup: CDR1 MDHEN, CDR2 SYDVKM. The V end lost 6 bases, the J end lost 2 bases, and 12 bases lay between the germline ends. The CDR3 is made up of 14 amino acids. The DNA for the CDR3 is TGTGCCAGCAGCCCGGGTCTACCCACAGATACGCAGTATTTT. Protein sequence: CASSPGLPTDTQYF.

The rearrangement joins TRBV28 to TRBJ2-5; D possibly corresponds to TRBD2 (5 bases). Germline-derived CDR1 and CDR2 are MDHEN and SYDVKM. CDR3 size: 11 residues. V lost 5 bases and J lost 7, with 8 bases in between. DNA for the CDR3: TGTGCCAGCAGTCGGGCGGGGACCCAGTACTTC. It yields the protein CASSRAGTQYF.

V is TRBV5-1 and J is TRBJ2-3; D is uncertain. Germline V gene sequence: CDR1 SGHRS, CDR2 YFSETQ. The CDR3 extends over 14 amino acids. With 4 bases removed from V and 0 bases from J, the gap between germline ends came to 9 bases. CDR3 sequence reads: CASSPRLSTDTQYF. The CDR3 nucleotides read TGCGCCAGCAGCCCTAGACTGAGCACAGATACGCAGTATTTT.

The chain joins TRBV5-1 to TRBJ2-7; TRBD1 or TRBD2 may be the D gene (5 bases each). Germline-derived CDR1 and CDR2 are SGHRS and YFSETQ. V lost 1 base and J lost 0, with 11 bases in between. This CDR3 contains 15 residues. The CDR3 is CASSLRPGSSYEQYF. In nucleotides, the CDR3 is TGCGCCAGCAGCTTGAGGCCAGGGAGCTCCTACGAGCAGTACTTC.

The chain links TRBV18 to TRBJ2-5, with 11 bases lining up with TRBD1. V lost 3 bases to trimming and J lost 1 base; unmatched junction nucleotides: 1. The length of the CDR3 is 15 residues. Germline V lookup: CDR1 KGHSH, CDR2 LQKENI. The CDR3 here is CASSPGTGGQETQYF. The CDR3 coding sequence is TGTGCCAGCTCACCTGGGACAGGGGGCCAAGAGACCCAGTACTTC.

This chain uses TRBV5-1 with TRBJ2-2; D is undetermined. Germline CDR1 and CDR2: SGHRS and YFSETQ. This CDR3 is 14 amino acids long. V gave up 4 bases and J gave up 0 bases, with 7 bases separating them. This chain's CDR3 is CASSPPTNTGELFF. Here the CDR3 DNA reads TGCGCCAGCAGCCCCCCAACGAACACCGGGGAGCTGTTTTTT.

This clone was observed a single time. V is TRBV28 and J is TRBJ1-5, with D possibly TRBD1 on 6 matching bases. Trimming shortened V by 4 bases and J by 1 base, and 11 bases separated the two germline ends. The CDR3 is 15 amino acids. Germline V gene lookup returns CDR1 MDHEN and CDR2 SYDVKM. The DNA for the CDR3 is TGTGCCAGCAGTTCCCCCAGGGGAAGCAATCAGCCCCAGCATTTT. It encodes CASSSPRGSNQPQHF.

The J gene is TRBJ1-2, the V gene TRBV6-6; TRBD1 matches 9 bases. Germline V lookup: CDR1 MNHNY, CDR2 SVGAGI (reference sequence). J lost 6 bases, V lost 6 bases, and 5 bases had no gene match. This CDR3 has 13 amino acids. The CDR3 protein is CASRRRQGDGYTF. Written as DNA, the CDR3 is TGTGCCAGCAGGCGAAGACAGGGGGATGGCTACACCTTC.

This chain connects TRBV7-9 to TRBJ2-2, with D possibly matching TRBD2 (5 bases). CDR1 and CDR2 (germline): SEHNR, FQNEAQ (reference sequence). V lost 5 bases, J lost 5 bases, and 18 bases lay in between. The CDR3 is made up of 16 amino acids. CDR3 in amino acids: CASSPHRLTGTGELFF. CDR3 DNA: TGTGCCAGCAGCCCTCACCGTTTAACGGGAACCGGGGAGCTGTTTTTT.

The CDR3 region is CAISDRRTDTQYF. The CDR3 DNA follows: TGTGCCATCAGTGACCGCCGCACAGATACGCAGTATTTT. V is TRBV10-3 and J is TRBJ2-3; no clear D. CDR3 size: 13 residues. The V end was cut by 3 bases, the J end by 1 base, with 5 bases between. Germline V gene lookup returns CDR1 ENHRY and CDR2 SYGVKD.